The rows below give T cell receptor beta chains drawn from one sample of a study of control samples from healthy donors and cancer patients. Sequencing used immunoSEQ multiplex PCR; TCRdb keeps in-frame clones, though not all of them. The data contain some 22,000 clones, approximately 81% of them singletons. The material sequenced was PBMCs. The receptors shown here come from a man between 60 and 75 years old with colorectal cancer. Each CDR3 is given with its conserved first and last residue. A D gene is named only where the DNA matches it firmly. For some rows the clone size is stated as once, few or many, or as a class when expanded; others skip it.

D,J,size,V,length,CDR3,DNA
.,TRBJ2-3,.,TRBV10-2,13,CASRAEITDTQYF,TGCGCCAGCCGGGCGGAGATCACAGATACGCAGTATTTT
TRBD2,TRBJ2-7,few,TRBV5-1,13,CASSLMGGEGTYF,TGCGCCAGCAGCTTAATGGGAGGGGAAGGGACGTACTTC
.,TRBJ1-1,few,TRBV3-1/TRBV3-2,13,CASSQGTDTEAFF,TGTGCCAGCAGCCAAGGGACAGACACTGAAGCTTTCTTT
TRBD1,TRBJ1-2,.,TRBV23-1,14,CASSKQGADYGYTF,TGCGCCAGCAGTAAACAGGGGGCGGACTATGGCTACACCTTC
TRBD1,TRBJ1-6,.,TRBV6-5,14,CASSSADRDLPLHF,TGTGCCAGCAGTTCTGCGGACAGGGACCTACCCCTCCACTTT
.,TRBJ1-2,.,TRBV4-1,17,CASSQVLPPVSMDRYTF,TGCGCCAGCAGCCAAGTACTTCCCCCGGTATCAATGGATCGCTACACCTTC
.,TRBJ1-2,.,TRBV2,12,CASSDLGVGYTF,TGTGCCAGCAGTGATTTGGGTGTCGGCTACACCTTC
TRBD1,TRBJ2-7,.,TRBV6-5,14,CASSYRDRVYEQYF,TGTGCCAGCAGTTACCGGGACAGGGTCTACGAGCAGTACTTC
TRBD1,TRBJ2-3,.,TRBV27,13,CASSLQTGDTQYF,TGTGCCAGCAGTTTACAGACAGGGGATACGCAGTATTTT
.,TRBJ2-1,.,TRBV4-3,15,CASSQRAYSYNEQFF,TGCGCCAGCAGCCAGAGGGCTTACTCCTACAATGAGCAGTTCTTC
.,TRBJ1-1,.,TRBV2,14,CASSETGRVTEAFF,TGTGCCAGCAGTGAAACAGGGAGAGTGACTGAAGCTTTCTTT
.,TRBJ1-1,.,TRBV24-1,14,CATSLKGSDTEAFF,TGTGCCACCAGTTTGAAGGGGTCGGACACTGAAGCTTTCTTT
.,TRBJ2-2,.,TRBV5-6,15,CASRQKLRDTGELFF,TGTGCCAGCAGGCAGAAATTACGGGACACCGGGGAGCTGTTTTTT
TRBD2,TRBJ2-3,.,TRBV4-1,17,CASRDVTGTSGADTQYF,TGCGCCAGCAGGGACGTTACCGGGACTAGCGGCGCAGATACGCAGTATTTT
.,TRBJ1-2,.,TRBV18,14,CASSPKDSLYGYTF,TGTGCCAGCTCACCCAAGGACAGCCTCTATGGCTACACCTTC
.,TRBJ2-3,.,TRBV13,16,CASRRVLGQLTDTQYF,TGTGCCAGCAGACGAGTCCTGGGCCAGCTGACAGATACGCAGTATTTT
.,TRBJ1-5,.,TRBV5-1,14,CASSDGGNDQPQHF,TGCGCCAGCTCGGACGGGGGTAACGATCAGCCCCAGCATTTT
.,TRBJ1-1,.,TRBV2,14,CASSGPTANTEAFF,TGTGCCAGCAGTGGGCCGACAGCTAACACTGAAGCTTTCTTT
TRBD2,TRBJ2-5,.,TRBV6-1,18,CASSDPRGELMSQETQYF,TGTGCCAGCAGTGACCCTCGGGGGGAGCTCATGTCCCAAGAGACCCAGTACTTC
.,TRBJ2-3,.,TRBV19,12,CASSRGTDTQYF,TGTGCCAGTAGTCGGGGCACAGATACGCAGTATTTT
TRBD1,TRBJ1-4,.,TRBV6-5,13,CASSVQTGEKLFF,TGTGCCAGCAGCGTTCAGACAGGGGAAAAACTGTTTTTT
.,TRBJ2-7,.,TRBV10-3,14,CAISESPSLGEQYF,TGTGCCATCAGTGAGTCGCCTAGCTTGGGCGAGCAGTACTTC
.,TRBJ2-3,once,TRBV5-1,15,CASSLRPVVTDTQYF,TGCGCCAGCAGCTTGAGGCCGGTAGTAACAGATACGCAGTATTTT
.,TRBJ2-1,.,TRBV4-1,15,CASSQGTSSGNEQFF,TGCGCCAGCAGCCAAGGGACTTCGTCGGGGAATGAGCAGTTCTTC
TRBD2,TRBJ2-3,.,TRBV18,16,CASSPRRGETTDTQYF,TGTGCCAGCTCACCAAGGCGGGGGGAAACCACAGATACGCAGTATTTT
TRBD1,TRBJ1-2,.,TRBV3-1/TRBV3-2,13,CASSLQGGHGYTF,TGTGCCAGCAGCCTGCAGGGGGGTCATGGCTACACCTTC
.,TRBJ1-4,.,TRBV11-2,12,CASRRGGEKLFF,TGTGCCAGCAGGAGGGGTGGTGAAAAACTGTTTTTT
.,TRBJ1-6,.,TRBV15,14,CATSRDQGNSPLHF,TGTGCCACCAGCAGAGACCAGGGTAATTCACCCCTCCACTTT
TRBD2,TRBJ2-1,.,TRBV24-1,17,CATSDSPGLAGGNEQFF,TGTGCCACCAGTGATTCCCCGGGACTAGCGGGGGGGAATGAGCAGTTCTTC
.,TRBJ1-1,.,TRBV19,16,CASSIGGSRMNTEAFF,TGTGCCAGTAGTATCGGGGGGTCCCGGATGAACACTGAAGCTTTCTTT
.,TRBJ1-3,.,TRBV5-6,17,CASSLREGIITGNTIYF,TGTGCCAGCAGCTTGAGAGAGGGGATCATAACTGGAAACACCATATATTTT
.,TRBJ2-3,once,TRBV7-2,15,CASSLRTGSTDTQYF,TGTGCCAGCAGCCTTCGGACGGGAAGCACAGATACGCAGTATTTT
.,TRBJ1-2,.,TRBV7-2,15,CASSLGQQFSYGYTF,TGTGCCAGCAGCTTAGGCCAACAATTTTCCTATGGCTACACCTTC
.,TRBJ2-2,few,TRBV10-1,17,CASSESYVQANTGELFF,TGCGCCAGCAGTGAGTCCTACGTGCAGGCGAACACCGGGGAGCTGTTTTTT
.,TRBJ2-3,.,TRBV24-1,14,CATSDPDRPDTQYF,TGTGCCACCAGTGATCCCGACAGGCCAGATACGCAGTATTTT
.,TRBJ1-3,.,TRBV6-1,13,CASSEAGSNTIYF,TGTGCCAGCAGTGAGGCAGGGTCCAACACCATATATTTT
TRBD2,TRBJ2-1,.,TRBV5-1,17,CASSLSLAGGHYNEQFF,TGCGCCAGCAGCTTGAGTCTAGCGGGGGGGCATTACAATGAGCAGTTCTTC
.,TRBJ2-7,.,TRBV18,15,CASSSTGSSSYEQYF,TGTGCCAGCTCATCAACAGGGTCGAGCTCCTACGAGCAGTACTTC
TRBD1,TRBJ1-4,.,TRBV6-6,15,CASRATGPTNEKLFF,TGTGCCAGCAGGGCGACAGGGCCAACTAATGAAAAACTGTTTTTT
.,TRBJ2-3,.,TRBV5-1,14,CASSDAGAGDTQYF,TGCGCCAGCAGCGACGCGGGGGCGGGGGATACGCAGTATTTT
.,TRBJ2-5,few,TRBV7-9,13,CASSLEREETQYF,TGTGCCAGCAGCTTAGAGCGGGAAGAGACCCAGTACTTC
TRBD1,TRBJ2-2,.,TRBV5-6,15,CASSTGQGAPGELFF,TGTGCCAGCAGCACGGGACAGGGGGCACCCGGGGAGCTGTTTTTT
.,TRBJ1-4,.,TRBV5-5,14,CASSLDRANEKLFF,TGTGCCAGCAGCTTGGACAGGGCGAATGAAAAACTGTTTTTT
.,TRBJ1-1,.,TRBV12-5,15,CASGPPRGMNTEAFF,TGTGCTAGTGGTCCCCCCCGAGGAATGAACACTGAAGCTTTCTTT
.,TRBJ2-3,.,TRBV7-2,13,CASSLVGPDTQYF,TGTGCCAGCAGCTTAGTGGGCCCTGATACGCAGTATTTT
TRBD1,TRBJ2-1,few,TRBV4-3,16,CASSQARDSRGYEQFF,TGCGCCAGCAGCCAAGCTAGGGACAGTCGAGGCTATGAGCAGTTCTTC
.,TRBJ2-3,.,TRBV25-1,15,CASSEQGRSTDTQYF,TGTGCCAGCAGTGAACAGGGGCGTAGCACAGATACGCAGTATTTT
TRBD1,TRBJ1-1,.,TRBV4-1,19,CASSQGLLRQGAPNTEAFF,TGCGCCAGCAGCCAAGGCCTATTGAGACAGGGTGCCCCGAACACTGAAGCTTTCTTT
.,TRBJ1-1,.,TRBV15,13,CATSRVVYNEAFF,TGTGCCACCAGCAGAGTGGTGTATAATGAAGCTTTCTTT
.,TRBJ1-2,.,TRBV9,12,CASSFRDYGYTF,TGTGCCAGCAGCTTCAGGGACTATGGCTACACCTTC
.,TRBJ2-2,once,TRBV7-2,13,CASSFLVTGELFF,TGTGCCAGCAGCTTTCTGGTCACCGGGGAGCTGTTTTTT
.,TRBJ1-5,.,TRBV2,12,CASGPGNQPQHF,TGTGCCAGTGGACCCGGTAATCAGCCCCAGCATTTT
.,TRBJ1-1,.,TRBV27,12,CASSRGGTEAFF,TGTGCCAGCAGTCGGGGGGGCACTGAAGCTTTCTTT